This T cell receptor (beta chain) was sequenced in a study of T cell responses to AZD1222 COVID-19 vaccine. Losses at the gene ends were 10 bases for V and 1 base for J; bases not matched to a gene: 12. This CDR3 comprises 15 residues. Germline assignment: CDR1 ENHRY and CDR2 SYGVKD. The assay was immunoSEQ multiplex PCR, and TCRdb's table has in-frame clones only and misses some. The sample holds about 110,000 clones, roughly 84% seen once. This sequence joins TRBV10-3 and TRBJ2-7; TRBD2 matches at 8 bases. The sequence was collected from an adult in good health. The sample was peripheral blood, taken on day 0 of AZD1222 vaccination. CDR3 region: CATIQERGFSYEQYF. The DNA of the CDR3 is TGTGCCACTATCCAGGAGCGGGGGTTTTCCTACGAGCAGTACTTC.